This T cell receptor (beta chain) emerged from a study of CD4 T cells in relation to SARS-CoV-2 and coronaviruses. The wider study: After less than eleven days of antigen culture, PBMC TCR beta CDR3s were sequenced.

This clone occurred a few times. What it binds is unknown. V was clipped by 1 base and J by 7 bases; unmatched bases: 2. CDR1 and CDR2 from the germline V gene are SGHVS and FQNEAQ. The CDR3 has 15 amino acids. TCRdb's copy holds only in-frame clones and misses some; the assay was immunoSEQ multiplex PCR. The sample contains 25,000 to 35,000 clones, about two thirds of which appear only once. Unexposed donor CD4+ T cells date from about 2011-2018, before the COVID-19 pandemic. Isolation of CD4+ T cells took place after about 9 days in culture. The sequenced sample consisted of CD4+ T cells from PBMCs, cultured in vitro. The chain uses TRBV7-8 and TRBJ2-1, with TRBD2 matching over 12 bases. This TCR was recovered from a human donor in good health. The CDR3 DNA follows: TGTGCCAGCAGCTTAGGGACTAGCGGGACTAATGAGCAGTTCTTC. This gives the protein CASSLGTSGTNEQFF. The variable domain in full, completed from reference TRBV7-8 and TRBJ2-1, reads GAGVSQSPRYKVAKRGQDVALRCDPISGHVSLFWYQQALGQGPEFLTYFQNEAQLDKSGLPSDRFFAERPEGSVSTLKIQRTQQEDSAVYLCASSLGTSGTNEQFFGPGTRLTVL.